This TCR beta chain was recorded in a study of T-cell memory formation after mild COVID-19. Study at large: The study found TCR clusters largely donor specific.

This clonotype was recorded many times. Its matching antigen is unknown. General study results and limits: Pre-infection memory carried some responding clones, suggesting that cross-reactive memory joined. Those CD4+ clones that contracted were mainly in CM and EM (CD8+ ones in EMRA).

V was cut by 1 base and J by 5 bases, with 12 bases left in between. This CDR3 region has 15 residues. Germline values: CDR1 KGHDR, CDR2 SFDVKD. Each CDR3 protein is one row after TCRdb ran MiXCR on the 5' RACE reads. The sample yields 120,000 to 150,000 distinct CDR3 sequences, about 6% seen once. Sequenced sample: PBMCs or a T cell subset sorted from them (not recorded which). The chain couples TRBV24-1 to TRBJ2-3; D gene uncertain. The origin of this receptor is an adult woman who had mild COVID-19 (a few samples of this study predate the infection). Cell type and time point are not known. The CDR3 protein is CATSDFREEEDTQYF. CDR3 coding DNA: TGTGCCACCAGTGATTTTAGGGAAGAGGAAGATACGCAGTATTTT.